The sequence of this T cell receptor beta chain was determined in a study of blood T cell repertoires in COVID-19. As for the study in general: The samples span acute and convalescent COVID-19 from the United States, Italy and Spain. The analysed material was cDNA or gDNA that came from T cells, B-cell-depleted T cells, or PBMCs.

Per the germline V gene, CDR1 is SGHDT and CDR2 is YYEEEE. The CDR3 totals 13 residues. The V end lost 1 base, the J end lost 9 bases, and 11 bases lay between the germline ends. In the study's own analysis: Amplification with reference gene primers provided the estimates of nucleated cell counts. The assay was immunoSEQ multiplex PCR, and TCRdb's table has in-frame clones only and misses some. That table is the source of V, J and clone size, and D and trimming were worked out from the DNA. Among more than 50,000 clones listed, roughly nine tenths were seen once. This chain links TRBV5-6 with TRBJ2-1; D is uncertain. Sequencing was carried out using peripheral blood. The TCR sequence derives from a human donor in a cohort sampled during active COVID-19. DNA for the CDR3: TGTGCCAGCAGCTTGATTTCAGTCCTTGAGCAGTTCTTC. It translates to CASSLISVLEQFF. The full variable domain, in which reference TRBV5-6 and TRBJ2-1 provide the parts outside the CDR3, is DAGVTQSPTHLIKTRGQQVTLRCSPKSGHDTVSWYQQALGQGPQFIFQYYEEEERQRGNFPDRFSGHQFPNYSSELNVNALLLGDSALYLCASSLISVLEQFFGPGTRLTVL.